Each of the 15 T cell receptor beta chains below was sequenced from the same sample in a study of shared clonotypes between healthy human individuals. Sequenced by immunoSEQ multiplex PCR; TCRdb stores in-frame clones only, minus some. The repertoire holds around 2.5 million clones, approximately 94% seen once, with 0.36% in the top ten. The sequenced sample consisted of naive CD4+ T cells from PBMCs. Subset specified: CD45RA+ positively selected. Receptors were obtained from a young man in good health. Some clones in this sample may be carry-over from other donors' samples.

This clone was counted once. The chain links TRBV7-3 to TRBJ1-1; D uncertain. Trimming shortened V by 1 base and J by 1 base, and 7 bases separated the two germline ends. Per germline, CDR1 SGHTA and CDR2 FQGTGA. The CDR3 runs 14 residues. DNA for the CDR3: TGTGCCAGCAGCTTAATCGGGGAGAACACTGAAGCTTTCTTT. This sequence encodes CASSLIGENTEAFF. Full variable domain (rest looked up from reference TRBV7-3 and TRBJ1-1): GAGVSQTPSNKVTEKGKYVELRCDPISGHTALYWYRQSLGQGPEFLIYFQGTGAADDSGLPNDRFFAVRPEGSVSTLKIQRTERGDSAVYLCASSLIGENTEAFFGQGTRLTVV.

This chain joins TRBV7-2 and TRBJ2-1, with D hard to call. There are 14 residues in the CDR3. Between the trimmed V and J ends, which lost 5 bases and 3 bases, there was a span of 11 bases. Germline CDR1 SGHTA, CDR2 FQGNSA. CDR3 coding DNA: TGTGCCAGCAGCAAGGGAAGTAGCTACAATGAGCAGTTCTTC. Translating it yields CASSKGSSYNEQFF. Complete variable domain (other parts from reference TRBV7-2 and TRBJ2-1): GAGVSQSPSNKVTEKGKDVELRCDPISGHTALYWYRQSLGQGLEFLIYFQGNSAPDKSGLPSDRFSAERTGGSVSTLTIQRTQQEDSAVYLCASSKGSSYNEQFFGPGTRLTVL.

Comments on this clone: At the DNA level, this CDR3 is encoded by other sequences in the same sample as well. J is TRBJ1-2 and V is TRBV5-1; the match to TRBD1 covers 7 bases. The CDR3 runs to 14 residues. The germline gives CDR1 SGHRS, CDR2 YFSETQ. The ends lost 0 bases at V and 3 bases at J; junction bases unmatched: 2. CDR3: CASSLVGGDYGYTF. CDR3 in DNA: TGCGCCAGCAGCTTGGTAGGGGGCGACTATGGCTACACCTTC.

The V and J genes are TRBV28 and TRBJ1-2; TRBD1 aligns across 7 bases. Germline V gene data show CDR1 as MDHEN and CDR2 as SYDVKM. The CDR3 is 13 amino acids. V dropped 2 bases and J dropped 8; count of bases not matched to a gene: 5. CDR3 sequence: CASSLDRVGGYTF. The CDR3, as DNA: TGTGCCAGCAGTTTAGACAGGGTGGGAGGCTACACCTTC.

CDR3 nucleotides: TGTGCCAGCTGTATAGGGGCAGGGAGCTCTGGAAACACCATATATTTT. Translating it yields CASCIGAGSSGNTIYF. The chain combines TRBV28 with TRBJ1-3; D is possibly TRBD1 (5 bases). Trimming shortened V by 8 bases and J by 0 bases, and 17 bases separated the two germline ends. There are 16 residues in the CDR3. Germline values: CDR1 MDHEN, CDR2 SYDVKM.

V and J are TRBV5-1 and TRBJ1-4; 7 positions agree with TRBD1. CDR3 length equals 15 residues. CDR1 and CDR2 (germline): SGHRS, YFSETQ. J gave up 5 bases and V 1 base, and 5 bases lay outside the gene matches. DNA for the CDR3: TGCGCCAGCAGCTTGACCGGGACAGAAAATGAAAAACTGTTTTTT. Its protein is CASSLTGTENEKLFF.

DNA of the CDR3: TGCGCCAGCAGCGGAGGGACTAGCGCTGAATTGGCACACAATGAGCAGTTCTTC. Amino acids: CASSGGTSAELAHNEQFF. This rearrangement joins TRBV5-1 to TRBJ2-1; the match to TRBD2 covers 10 bases. The ends lost 4 bases at V and 5 bases at J; junction bases unmatched: 15. Germline V gene data show CDR1 as SGHRS and CDR2 as YFSETQ. This CDR3 comprises 18 residues.

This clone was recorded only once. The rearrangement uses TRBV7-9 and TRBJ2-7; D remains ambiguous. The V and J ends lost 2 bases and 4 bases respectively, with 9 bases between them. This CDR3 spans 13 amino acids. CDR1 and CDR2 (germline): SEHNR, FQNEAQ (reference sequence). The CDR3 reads CASSLQVEYEQYF. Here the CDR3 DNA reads TGTGCCAGCAGCTTACAAGTAGAATACGAGCAGTACTTC.

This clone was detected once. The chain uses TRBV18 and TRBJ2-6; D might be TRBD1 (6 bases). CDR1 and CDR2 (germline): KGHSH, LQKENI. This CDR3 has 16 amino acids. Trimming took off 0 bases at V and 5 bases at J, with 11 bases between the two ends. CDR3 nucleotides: TGTGCCAGCTCACCACCCTCAGGGGCCTGGGCCAACGTCCTGACTTTC. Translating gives CASSPPSGAWANVLTF.

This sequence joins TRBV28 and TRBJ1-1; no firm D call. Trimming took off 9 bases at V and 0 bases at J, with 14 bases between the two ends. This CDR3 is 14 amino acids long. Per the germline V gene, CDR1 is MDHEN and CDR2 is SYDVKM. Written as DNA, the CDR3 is TGTGCCAGTTCCCGGCTGGACTTGAACACTGAAGCTTTCTTT. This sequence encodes CASSRLDLNTEAFF.

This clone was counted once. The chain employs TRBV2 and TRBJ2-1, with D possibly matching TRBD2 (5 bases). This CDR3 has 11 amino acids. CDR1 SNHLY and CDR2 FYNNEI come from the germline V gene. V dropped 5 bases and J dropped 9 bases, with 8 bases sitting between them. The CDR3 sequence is CASSKEGEQFF. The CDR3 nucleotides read TGTGCCAGCAGTAAAGAGGGTGAGCAGTTCTTC.

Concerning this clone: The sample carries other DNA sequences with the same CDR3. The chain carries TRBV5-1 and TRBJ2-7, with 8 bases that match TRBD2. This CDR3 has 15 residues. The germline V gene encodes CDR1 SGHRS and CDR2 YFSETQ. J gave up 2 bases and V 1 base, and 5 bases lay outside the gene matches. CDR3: CASSLLTSGTYEQYF. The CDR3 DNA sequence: TGCGCCAGCAGCTTGTTAACTAGCGGTACCTACGAGCAGTACTTC.

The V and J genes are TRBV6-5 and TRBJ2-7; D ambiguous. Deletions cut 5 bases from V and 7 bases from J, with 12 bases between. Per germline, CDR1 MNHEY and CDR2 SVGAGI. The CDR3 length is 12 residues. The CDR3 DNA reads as TGTGCCAGCAGTCAGGACCGGCGAGAGCAGTACTTC. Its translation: CASSQDRREQYF.

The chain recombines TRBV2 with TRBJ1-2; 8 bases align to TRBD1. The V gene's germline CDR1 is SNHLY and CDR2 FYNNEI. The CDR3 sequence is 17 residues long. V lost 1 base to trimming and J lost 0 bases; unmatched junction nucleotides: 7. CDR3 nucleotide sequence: TGTGCCAGCAGTGAAGTGGGGAGGACAGGGCCTAACTATGGCTACACCTTC. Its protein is CASSEVGRTGPNYGYTF.

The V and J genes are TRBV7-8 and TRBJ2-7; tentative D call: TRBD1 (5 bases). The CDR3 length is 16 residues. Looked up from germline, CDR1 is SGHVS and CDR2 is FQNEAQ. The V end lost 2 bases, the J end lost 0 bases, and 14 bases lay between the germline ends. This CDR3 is CASSLKVTAFSYEQYF. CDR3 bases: TGTGCCAGCAGCTTAAAAGTGACAGCATTCTCCTACGAGCAGTACTTC. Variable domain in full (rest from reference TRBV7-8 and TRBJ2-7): GAGVSQSPRYKVAKRGQDVALRCDPISGHVSLFWYQQALGQGPEFLTYFQNEAQLDKSGLPSDRFFAERPEGSVSTLKIQRTQQEDSAVYLCASSLKVTAFSYEQYFGPGTRLTVT.